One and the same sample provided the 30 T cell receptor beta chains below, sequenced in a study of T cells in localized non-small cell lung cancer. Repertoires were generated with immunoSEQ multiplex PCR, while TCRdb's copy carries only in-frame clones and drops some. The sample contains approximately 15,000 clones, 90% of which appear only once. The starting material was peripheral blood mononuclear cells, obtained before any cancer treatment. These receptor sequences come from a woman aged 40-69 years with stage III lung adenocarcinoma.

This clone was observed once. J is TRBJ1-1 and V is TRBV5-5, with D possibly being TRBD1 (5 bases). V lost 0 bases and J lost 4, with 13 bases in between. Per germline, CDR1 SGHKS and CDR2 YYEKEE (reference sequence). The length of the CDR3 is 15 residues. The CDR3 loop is CASSLVASGGTEAFF. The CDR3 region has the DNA TGTGCCAGCAGCTTGGTTGCTTCGGGGGGCACTGAAGCTTTCTTT.

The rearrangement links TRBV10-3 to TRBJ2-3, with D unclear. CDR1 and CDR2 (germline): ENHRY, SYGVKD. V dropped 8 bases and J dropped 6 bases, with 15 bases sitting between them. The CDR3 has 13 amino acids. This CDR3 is CAIRRMEKDTQYF. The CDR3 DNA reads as TGTGCCATCCGACGGATGGAGAAGGATACGCAGTATTTT.

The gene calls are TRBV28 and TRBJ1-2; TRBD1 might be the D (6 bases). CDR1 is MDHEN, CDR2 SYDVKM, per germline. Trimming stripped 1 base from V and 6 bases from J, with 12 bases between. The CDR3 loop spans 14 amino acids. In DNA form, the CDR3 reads TGTGCCAGCAGTTTATTTTACAGGGACGATGGCTACACCTTC. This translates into CASSLFYRDDGYTF.

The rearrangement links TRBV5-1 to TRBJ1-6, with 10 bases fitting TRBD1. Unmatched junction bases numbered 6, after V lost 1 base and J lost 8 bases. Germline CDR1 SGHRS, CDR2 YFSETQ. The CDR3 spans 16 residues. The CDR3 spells CASSLWGTGEDSPLHF. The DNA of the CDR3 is TGCGCCAGCAGCTTGTGGGGGACAGGGGAGGATTCACCCCTCCACTTT.

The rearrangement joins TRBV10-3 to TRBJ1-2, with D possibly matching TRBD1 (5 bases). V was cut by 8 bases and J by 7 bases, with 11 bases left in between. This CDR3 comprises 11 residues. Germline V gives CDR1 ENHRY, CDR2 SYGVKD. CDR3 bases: TGTGCCATCGGCTCCAGGGTTGGCTACACCTTC. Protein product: CAIGSRVGYTF.

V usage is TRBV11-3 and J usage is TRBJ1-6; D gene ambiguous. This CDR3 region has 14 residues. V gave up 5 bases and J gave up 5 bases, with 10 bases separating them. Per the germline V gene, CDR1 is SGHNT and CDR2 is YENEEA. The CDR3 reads CASSLAMNNSPLHF. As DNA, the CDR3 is TGTGCCAGCAGCCTGGCAATGAATAATTCACCCCTCCACTTT. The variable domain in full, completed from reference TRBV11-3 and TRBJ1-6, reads EAGVVQSPRYKIIEKKQPVAFWCNPISGHNTLYWYLQNLGQGPELLIRYENEEAVDDSQLPKDRFSAERLKGVDSTLKIQPAELGDSAVYLCASSLAMNNSPLHFGNGTRLTVT.

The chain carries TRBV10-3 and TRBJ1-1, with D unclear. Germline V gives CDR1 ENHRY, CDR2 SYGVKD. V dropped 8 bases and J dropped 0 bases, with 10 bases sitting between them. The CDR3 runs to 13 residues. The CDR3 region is CAIRVNMNTEAFF. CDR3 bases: TGTGCCATCCGAGTGAACATGAACACTGAAGCTTTCTTT.

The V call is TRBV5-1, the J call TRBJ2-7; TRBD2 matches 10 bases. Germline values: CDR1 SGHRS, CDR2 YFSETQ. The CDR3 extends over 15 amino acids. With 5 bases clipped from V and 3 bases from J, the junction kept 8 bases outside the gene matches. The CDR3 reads CASSIQSSGSYEQYF. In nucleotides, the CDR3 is TGCGCCAGCAGTATTCAATCTAGCGGGAGCTACGAGCAGTACTTC.

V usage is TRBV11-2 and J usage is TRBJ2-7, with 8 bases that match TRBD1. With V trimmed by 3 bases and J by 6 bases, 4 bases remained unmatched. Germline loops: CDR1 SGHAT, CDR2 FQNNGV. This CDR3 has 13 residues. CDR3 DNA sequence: TGTGCCAGCAGCTTTGGACAGGGTGGCGAGCAGTACTTC. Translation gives CASSFGQGGEQYF.

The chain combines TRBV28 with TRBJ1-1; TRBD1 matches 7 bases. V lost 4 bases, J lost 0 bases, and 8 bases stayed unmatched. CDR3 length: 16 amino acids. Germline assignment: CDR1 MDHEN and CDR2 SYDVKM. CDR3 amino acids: CASSSPGQLMNTEAFF. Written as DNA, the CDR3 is TGTGCCAGCAGTTCGCCGGGACAGCTCATGAACACTGAAGCTTTCTTT. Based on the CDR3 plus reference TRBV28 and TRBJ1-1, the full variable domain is DVKVTQSSRYLVKRTGEKVFLECVQDMDHENMFWYRQDPGLGLRLIYFSYDVKMKEKGDIPEGYSVSREKKERFSLILESASTNQTSMYLCASSSPGQLMNTEAFFGQGTRLTVV.

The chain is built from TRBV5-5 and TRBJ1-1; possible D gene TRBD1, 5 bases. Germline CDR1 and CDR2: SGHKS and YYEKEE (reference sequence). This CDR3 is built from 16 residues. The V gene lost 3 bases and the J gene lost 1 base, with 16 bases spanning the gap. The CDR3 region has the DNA TGTGCCAGCAGCTCCCCCTGGGGCAGGGCGAACACTGAAGCTTTCTTT. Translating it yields CASSSPWGRANTEAFF.

The CDR3 loop reads CASSSGPTNTGELFF. The CDR3 bases are TGTGCCAGTAGTAGTGGCCCAACGAACACCGGGGAGCTGTTTTTT. The chain links TRBV19 to TRBJ2-2; unclear D gene. CDR1 is LNHDA, CDR2 SQIVND, per germline (reference sequence). The CDR3 consists of 15 residues. The germline V and J ends were trimmed by 4 bases and 0 bases, with 9 bases remaining between them.

The CDR3 sequence: CASSQEIGTSSEQYF. Here the CDR3 DNA reads TGTGCCAGCAGCCAAGAAATAGGGACCTCGTCGGAGCAGTACTTC. The chain carries TRBV4-2 and TRBJ2-7; D possibly matches TRBD1 or TRBD2 (5 bases each). V lost 0 bases, J lost 7 bases, and 16 bases lay in between. The CDR3 has 15 amino acids. CDR1 and CDR2 from the germline V gene are LGHNA and YNFKEQ.

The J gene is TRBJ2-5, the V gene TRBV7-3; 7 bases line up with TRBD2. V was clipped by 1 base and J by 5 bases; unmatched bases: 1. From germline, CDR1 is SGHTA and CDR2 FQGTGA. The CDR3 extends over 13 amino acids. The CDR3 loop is CASSLREGETQYF. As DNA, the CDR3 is TGTGCCAGCAGCTTAAGGGAGGGGGAGACCCAGTACTTC. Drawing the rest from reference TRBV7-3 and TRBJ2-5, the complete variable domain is GAGVSQTPSNKVTEKGKYVELRCDPISGHTALYWYRQSLGQGPEFLIYFQGTGAADDSGLPNDRFFAVRPEGSVSTLKIQRTERGDSAVYLCASSLREGETQYFGPGTRLLVL.

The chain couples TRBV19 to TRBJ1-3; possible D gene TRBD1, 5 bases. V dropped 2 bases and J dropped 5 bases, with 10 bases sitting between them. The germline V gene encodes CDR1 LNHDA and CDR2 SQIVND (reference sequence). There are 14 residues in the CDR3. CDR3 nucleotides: TGTGCCAGTAGTATATCCGACAGCAGAAACACCATATATTTT. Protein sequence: CASSISDSRNTIYF.

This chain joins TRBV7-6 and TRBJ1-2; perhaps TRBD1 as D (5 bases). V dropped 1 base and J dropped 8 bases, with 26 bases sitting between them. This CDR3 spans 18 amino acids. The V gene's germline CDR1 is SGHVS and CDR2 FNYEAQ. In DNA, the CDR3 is TGTGCCAGCAGCTTAGGGTTGGGGGTCCCGGGGGACCTTTGGGGCTACACCTTC. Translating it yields CASSLGLGVPGDLWGYTF.

CDR3 loop: CASSEFRETGELFF. CDR3 coding DNA: TGTGCCAGCAGTGAGTTCCGGGAGACCGGGGAGCTGTTTTTT. The chain recombines TRBV2 with TRBJ2-2; perhaps TRBD2 as D (6 bases). V was pared by 3 bases and J by 5 bases, with 10 bases between. The length of the CDR3 is 14 residues. Germline-derived CDR1 and CDR2 are SNHLY and FYNNEI.

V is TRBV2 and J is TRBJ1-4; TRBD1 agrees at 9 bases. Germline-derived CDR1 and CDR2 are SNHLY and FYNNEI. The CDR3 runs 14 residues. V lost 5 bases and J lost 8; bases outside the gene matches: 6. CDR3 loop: CASSWDREGEKLFF. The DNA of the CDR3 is TGTGCCAGCAGTTGGGACAGGGAGGGCGAAAAACTGTTTTTT.

The CDR3 protein is CASSLWGESDTQYF. CDR3 DNA: TGCGCCAGCAGCTTGTGGGGGGAGTCAGATACGCAGTATTTT. The rearrangement joins TRBV5-1 to TRBJ2-3; the D gene is possibly TRBD2 (6 bases). V shed 1 base and J shed 4 bases, with 10 bases lying between them. The length of the CDR3 is 14 residues. CDR1 and CDR2 (germline): SGHRS, YFSETQ. Full variable domain (missing parts from reference TRBV5-1 and TRBJ2-3): KAGVTQTPRYLIKTRGQQVTLSCSPISGHRSVSWYQQTPGQGLQFLFEYFSETQRNKGNFPGRFSGRQFSNSRSEMNVSTLELGDSALYLCASSLWGESDTQYFGPGTRLTVL.

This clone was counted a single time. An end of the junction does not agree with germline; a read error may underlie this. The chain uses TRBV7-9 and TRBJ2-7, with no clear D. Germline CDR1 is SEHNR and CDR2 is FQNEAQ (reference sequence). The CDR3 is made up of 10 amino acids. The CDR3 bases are TGTGCCAGCAGCCCCACCTTGGGCTCCTTC. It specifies CASSPTLGSF.

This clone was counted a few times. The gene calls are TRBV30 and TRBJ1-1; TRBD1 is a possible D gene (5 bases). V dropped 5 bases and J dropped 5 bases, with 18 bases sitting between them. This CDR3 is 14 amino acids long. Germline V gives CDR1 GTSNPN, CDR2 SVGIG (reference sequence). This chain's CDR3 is CAWGRGLPGTEAFF. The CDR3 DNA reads TGTGCCTGGGGTAGGGGCCTCCCGGGGACTGAAGCTTTCTTT.

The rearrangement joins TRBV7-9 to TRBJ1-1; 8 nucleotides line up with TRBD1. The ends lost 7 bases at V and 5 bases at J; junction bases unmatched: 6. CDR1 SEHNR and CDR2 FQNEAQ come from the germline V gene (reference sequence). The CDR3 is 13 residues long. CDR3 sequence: CASTLTGGTEAFF. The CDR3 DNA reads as TGTGCCAGCACCCTCACAGGGGGAACTGAAGCTTTCTTT.

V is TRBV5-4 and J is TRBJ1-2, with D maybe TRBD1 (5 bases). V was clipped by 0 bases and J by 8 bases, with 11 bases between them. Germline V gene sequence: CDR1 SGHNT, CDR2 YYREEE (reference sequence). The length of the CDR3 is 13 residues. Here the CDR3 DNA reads TGTGCCAGCAGCTTGGAAGGGGCGGAAGGCTACACCTTC. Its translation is CASSLEGAEGYTF.

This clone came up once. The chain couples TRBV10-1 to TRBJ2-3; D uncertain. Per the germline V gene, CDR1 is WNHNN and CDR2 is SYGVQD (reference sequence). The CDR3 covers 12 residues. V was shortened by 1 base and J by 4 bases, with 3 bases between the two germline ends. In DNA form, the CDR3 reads TGCGCCAGCAGTGAGTTCCCAGATACGCAGTATTTT. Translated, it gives CASSEFPDTQYF.

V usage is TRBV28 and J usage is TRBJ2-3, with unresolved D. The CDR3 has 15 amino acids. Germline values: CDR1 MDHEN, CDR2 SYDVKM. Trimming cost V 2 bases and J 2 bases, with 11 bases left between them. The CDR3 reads CASSLENRPTDTQYF. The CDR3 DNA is TGTGCCAGCAGTTTAGAAAACAGACCCACAGATACGCAGTATTTT.

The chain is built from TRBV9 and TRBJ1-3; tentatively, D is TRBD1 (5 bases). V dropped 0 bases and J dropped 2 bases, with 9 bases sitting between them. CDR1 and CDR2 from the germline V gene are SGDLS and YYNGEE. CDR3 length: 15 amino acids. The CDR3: CASSVATGAGNTIYF. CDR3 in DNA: TGTGCCAGCAGCGTAGCTACAGGCGCTGGAAACACCATATATTTT.

The CDR3 sequence is CASSVGQGYQPQHF. CDR3 DNA: TGTGCCAGCAGTGTCGGACAGGGATATCAGCCCCAGCATTTT. J is TRBJ1-5 and V is TRBV2; 8 nucleotides align to TRBD1. The germline gives CDR1 SNHLY, CDR2 FYNNEI. The CDR3 extends over 14 amino acids. The ends lost 4 bases at V and 5 bases at J; junction bases unmatched: 4.

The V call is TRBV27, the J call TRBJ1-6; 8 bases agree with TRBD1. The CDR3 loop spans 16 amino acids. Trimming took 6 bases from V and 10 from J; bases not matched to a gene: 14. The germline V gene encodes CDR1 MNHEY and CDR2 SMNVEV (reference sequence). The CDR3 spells CASSPYSGGEGSPLHF. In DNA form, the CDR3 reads TGTGCCAGCAGCCCTTACTCAGGGGGCGAAGGGTCACCCCTCCACTTT.

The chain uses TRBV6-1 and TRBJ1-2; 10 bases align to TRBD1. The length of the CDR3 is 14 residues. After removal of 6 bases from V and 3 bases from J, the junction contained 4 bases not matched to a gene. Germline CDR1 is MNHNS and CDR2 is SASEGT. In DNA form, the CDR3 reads TGTGCCAGCAGCGCCGGGACAGGGGACTATGGCTACACCTTC. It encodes CASSAGTGDYGYTF.

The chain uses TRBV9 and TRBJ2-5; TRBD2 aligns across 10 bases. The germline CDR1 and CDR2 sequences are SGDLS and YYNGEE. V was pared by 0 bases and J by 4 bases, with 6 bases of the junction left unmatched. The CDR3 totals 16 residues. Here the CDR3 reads CASSVDVAGGRETQYF. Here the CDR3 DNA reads TGTGCCAGCAGCGTAGATGTAGCGGGGGGCCGAGAGACCCAGTACTTC. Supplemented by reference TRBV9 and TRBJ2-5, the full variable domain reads DSGVTQTPKHLITATGQRVTLRCSPRSGDLSVYWYQQSLDQGLQFLIQYYNGEERAKGNILERFSAQQFPDLHSELNLSSLELGDSALYFCASSVDVAGGRETQYFGPGTRLLVL.